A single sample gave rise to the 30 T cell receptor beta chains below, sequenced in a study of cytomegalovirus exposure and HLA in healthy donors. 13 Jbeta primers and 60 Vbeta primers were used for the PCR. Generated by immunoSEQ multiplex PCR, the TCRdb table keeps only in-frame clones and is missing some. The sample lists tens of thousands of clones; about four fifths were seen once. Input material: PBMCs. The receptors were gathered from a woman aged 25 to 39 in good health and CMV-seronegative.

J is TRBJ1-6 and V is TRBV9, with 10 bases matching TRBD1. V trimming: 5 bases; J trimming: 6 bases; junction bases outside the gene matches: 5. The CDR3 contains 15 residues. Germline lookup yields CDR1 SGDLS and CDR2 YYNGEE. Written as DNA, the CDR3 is TGTGCCAGCAGACCCGGGACAGGGGTTAATTCACCCCTCCACTTT. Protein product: CASRPGTGVNSPLHF.

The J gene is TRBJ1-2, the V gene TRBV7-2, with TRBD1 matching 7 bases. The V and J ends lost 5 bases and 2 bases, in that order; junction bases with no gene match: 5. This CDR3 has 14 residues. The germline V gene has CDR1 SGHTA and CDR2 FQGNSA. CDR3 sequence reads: CASSPAGGNYGYTF. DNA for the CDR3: TGTGCCAGCAGCCCGGCAGGGGGGAACTATGGCTACACCTTC.

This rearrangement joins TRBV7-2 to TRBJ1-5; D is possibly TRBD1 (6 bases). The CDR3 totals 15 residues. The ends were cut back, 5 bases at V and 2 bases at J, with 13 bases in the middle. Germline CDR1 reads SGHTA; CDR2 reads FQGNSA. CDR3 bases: TGTGCCAGCAGCCTAAAGAGGACAGGCAATCAGCCCCAGCATTTT. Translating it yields CASSLKRTGNQPQHF.

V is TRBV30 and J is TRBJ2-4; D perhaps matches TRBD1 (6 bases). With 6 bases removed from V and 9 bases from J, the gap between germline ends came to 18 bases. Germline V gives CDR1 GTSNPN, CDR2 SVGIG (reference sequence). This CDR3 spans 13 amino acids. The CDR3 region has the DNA TGTGCCTGTCAATGGGCAGGGGAGAGCATTCAGTACTTC. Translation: CACQWAGESIQYF.

DNA of the CDR3: TGTGCCATCAGTGAGAGGACTAGCGGAGTTACAGATACGCAGTATTTT. This gives the protein CAISERTSGVTDTQYF. The chain employs TRBV10-3 and TRBJ2-3, with 10 bases that match TRBD2. CDR3 length: 16 residues. The V gene's germline CDR1 is ENHRY and CDR2 SYGVKD. V lost 2 bases and J lost 3; bases outside the gene matches: 5.

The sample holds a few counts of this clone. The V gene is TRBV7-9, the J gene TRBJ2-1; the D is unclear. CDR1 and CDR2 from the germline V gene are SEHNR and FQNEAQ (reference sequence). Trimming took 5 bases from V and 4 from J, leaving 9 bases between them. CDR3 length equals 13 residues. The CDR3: CASSSRVYNEQFF. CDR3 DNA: TGTGCCAGCAGCAGTCGGGTATACAATGAGCAGTTCTTC.

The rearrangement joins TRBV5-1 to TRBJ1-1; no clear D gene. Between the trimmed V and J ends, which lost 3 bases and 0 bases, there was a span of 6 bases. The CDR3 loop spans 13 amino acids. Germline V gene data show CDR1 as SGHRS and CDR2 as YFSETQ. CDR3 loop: CASSSLMNTEAFF. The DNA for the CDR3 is TGCGCCAGCAGCTCTTTAATGAACACTGAAGCTTTCTTT.

CDR3 bases: TGTGCCAGCAGAGCCAAGCTCGGGGATTCACCCCTCCACTTT. This codes for CASRAKLGDSPLHF. The chain has TRBV2 and TRBJ1-6; no clear D. There are 14 residues in the CDR3. Germline lookup yields CDR1 SNHLY and CDR2 FYNNEI. Trimming stripped 6 bases from V and 8 bases from J, with 14 bases between.

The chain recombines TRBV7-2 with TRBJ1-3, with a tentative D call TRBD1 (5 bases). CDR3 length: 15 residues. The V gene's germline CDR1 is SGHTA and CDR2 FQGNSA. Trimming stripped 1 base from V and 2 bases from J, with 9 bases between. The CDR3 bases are TGTGCCAGCAGCTTAGAACCGGGGGCTGGAAACACCATATATTTT. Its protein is CASSLEPGAGNTIYF.

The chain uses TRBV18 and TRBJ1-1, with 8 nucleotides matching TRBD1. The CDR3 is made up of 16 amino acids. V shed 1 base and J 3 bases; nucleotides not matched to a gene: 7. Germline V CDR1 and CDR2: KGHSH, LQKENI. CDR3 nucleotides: TGTGCCAGCTCACCACTGCCAGGGGGCGCGGACACTGAAGCTTTCTTT. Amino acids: CASSPLPGGADTEAFF.

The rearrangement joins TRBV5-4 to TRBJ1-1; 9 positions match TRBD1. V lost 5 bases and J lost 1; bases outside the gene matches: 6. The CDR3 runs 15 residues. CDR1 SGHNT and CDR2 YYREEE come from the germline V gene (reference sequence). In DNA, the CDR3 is TGTGCCAGCAGGCGGGACAGGGCGTGGAACACTGAAGCTTTCTTT. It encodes CASRRDRAWNTEAFF.

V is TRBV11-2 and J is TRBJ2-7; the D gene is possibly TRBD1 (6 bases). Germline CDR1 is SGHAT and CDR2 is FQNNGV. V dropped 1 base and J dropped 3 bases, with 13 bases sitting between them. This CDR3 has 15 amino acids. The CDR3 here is CASSLGRGQFYEQYF. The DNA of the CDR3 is TGTGCCAGCAGCTTAGGCCGCGGACAGTTCTACGAGCAGTACTTC.

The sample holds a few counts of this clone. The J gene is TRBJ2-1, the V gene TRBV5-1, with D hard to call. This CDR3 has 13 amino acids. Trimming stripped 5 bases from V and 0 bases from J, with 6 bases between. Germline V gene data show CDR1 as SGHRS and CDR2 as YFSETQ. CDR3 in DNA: TGCGCCAGCAGAACAAACTCCTACAATGAGCAGTTCTTC. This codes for CASRTNSYNEQFF.

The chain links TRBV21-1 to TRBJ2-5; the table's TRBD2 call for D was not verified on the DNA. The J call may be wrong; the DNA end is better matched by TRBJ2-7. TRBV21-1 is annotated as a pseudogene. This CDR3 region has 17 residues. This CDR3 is CASSKGLREGILGEQYF. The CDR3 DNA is TGTGCCAGCAGCAAAGGGTTGCGGGAGGGCATCCTAGGCGAGCAGTACTTC.

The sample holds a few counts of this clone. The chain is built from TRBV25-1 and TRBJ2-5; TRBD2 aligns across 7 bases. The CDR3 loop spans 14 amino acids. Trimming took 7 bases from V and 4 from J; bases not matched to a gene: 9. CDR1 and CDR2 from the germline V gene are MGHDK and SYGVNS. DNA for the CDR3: TGTGCCAGCAAAGGGTCGGGGAGGGGAGAGACCCAGTACTTC. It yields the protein CASKGSGRGETQYF.

The CDR3 spells CASSQDAWEREVGVETQYF. In DNA form, the CDR3 reads TGCGCCAGCAGCCAAGATGCTTGGGAGCGGGAGGTGGGTGTGGAGACCCAGTACTTC. The V call is TRBV4-3, the J call TRBJ2-5; 9 nucleotides agree with TRBD2. Germline V gives CDR1 LGHNA, CDR2 YSLEER. The CDR3 is made up of 19 amino acids. V gave up 0 bases and J gave up 5 bases; unmatched junction bases: 16.

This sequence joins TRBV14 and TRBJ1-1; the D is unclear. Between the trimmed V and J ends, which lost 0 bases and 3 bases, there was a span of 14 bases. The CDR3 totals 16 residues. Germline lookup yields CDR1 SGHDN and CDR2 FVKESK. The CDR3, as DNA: TGTGCCAGCAGCCAAGAAATCGGCAGGCCGGACACTGAAGCTTTCTTT. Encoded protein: CASSQEIGRPDTEAFF.

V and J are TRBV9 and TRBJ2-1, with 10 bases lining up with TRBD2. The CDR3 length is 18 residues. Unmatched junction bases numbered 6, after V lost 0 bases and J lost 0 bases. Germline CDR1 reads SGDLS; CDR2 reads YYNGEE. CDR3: CASSVGLAGAVSYNEQFF. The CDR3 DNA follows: TGTGCCAGCAGCGTAGGGCTAGCGGGGGCGGTCTCCTACAATGAGCAGTTCTTC.

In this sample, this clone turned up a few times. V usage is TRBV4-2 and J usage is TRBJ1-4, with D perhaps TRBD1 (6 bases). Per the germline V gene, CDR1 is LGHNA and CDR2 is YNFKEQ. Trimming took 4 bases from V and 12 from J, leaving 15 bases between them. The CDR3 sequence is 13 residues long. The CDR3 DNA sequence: TGTGCCAGCAGCCCCCCCAAAGGGGGGGAACTGTTTTTT. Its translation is CASSPPKGGELFF.

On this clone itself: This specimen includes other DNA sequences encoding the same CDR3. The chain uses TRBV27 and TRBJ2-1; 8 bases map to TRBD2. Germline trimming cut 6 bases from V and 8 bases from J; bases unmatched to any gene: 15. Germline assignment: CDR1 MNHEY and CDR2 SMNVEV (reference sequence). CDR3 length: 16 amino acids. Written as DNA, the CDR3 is TGTGCCAGCAGCCAAGGGACTAGTGGGAGGGCCTATGAGCAGTTCTTC. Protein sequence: CASSQGTSGRAYEQFF.

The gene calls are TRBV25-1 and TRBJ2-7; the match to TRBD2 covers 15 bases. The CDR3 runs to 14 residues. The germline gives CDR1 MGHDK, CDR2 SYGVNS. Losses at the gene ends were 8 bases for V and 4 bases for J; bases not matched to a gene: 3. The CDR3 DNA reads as TGTGCCAGCGGGGGACTAGCGGGAGGTTACGAGCAGTACTTC. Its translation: CASGGLAGGYEQYF.

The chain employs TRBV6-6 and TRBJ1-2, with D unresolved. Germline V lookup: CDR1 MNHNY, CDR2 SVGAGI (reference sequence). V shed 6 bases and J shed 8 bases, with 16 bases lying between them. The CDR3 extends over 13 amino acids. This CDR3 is CASSPSLGDGYTF. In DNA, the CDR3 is TGTGCCAGCAGCCCGTCGCTGGGAGACGGCTACACCTTC.

The CDR3 DNA is TGTGCCAGCAGCTCCCCCACGGGAAAAGTAGGGGAGCTGTTTTTT. It specifies CASSSPTGKVGELFF. The chain combines TRBV5-4 with TRBJ2-2; D possibly corresponds to TRBD2 (5 bases). There are 15 residues in the CDR3. The germline CDR1 and CDR2 sequences are SGHNT and YYREEE (reference sequence). V was shortened by 3 bases and J by 8 bases, with 17 bases between the two germline ends.

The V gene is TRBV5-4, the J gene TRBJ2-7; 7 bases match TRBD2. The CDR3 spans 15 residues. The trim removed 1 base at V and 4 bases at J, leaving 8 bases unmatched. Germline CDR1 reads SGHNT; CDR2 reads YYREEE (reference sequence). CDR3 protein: CASSLKVGGVYEQYF. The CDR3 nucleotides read TGTGCCAGCAGCTTGAAAGTGGGAGGGGTTTACGAGCAGTACTTC.

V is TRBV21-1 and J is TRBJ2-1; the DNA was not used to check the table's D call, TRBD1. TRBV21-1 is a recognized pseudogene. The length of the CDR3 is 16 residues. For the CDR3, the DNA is TGTGCCAGCAGCAAAACCCAGACAAGACAAGACAATGAGCAGTTCTTC. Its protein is CASSKTQTRQDNEQFF.

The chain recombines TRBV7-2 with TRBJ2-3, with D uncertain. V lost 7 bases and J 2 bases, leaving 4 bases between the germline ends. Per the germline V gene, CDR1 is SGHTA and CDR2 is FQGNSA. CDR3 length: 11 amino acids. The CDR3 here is CASTSTDTQYF. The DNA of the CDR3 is TGTGCCAGCACCTCCACAGATACGCAGTATTTT.

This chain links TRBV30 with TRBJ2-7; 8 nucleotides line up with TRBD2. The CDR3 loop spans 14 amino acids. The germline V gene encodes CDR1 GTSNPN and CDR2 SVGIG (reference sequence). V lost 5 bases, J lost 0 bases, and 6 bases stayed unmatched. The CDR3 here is CAWASSGSSYEQYF. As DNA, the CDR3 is TGTGCCTGGGCCTCCAGCGGGAGCTCCTACGAGCAGTACTTC.

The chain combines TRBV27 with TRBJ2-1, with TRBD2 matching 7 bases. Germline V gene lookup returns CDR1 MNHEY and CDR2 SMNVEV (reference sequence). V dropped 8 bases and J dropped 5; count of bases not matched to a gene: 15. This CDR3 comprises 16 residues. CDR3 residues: CASSRLAAGGDNEQFF. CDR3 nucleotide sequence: TGTGCCAGCTCACGCCTAGCGGCCGGGGGTGACAATGAGCAGTTCTTC.

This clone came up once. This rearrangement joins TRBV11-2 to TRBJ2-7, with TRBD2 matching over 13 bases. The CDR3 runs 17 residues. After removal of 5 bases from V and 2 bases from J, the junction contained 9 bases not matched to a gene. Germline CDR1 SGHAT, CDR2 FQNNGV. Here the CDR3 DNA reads TGTGCCAGCAGCCTTACTAGCGGGAGGGCCGGGGCCTACGAGCAGTACTTC. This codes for CASSLTSGRAGAYEQYF.

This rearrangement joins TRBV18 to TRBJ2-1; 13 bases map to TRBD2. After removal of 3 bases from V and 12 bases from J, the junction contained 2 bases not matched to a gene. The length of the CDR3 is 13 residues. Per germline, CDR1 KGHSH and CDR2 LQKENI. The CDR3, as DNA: TGTGCCAGCTCACCGGGGACTAGCGGGACGCAGTTCTTC. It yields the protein CASSPGTSGTQFF. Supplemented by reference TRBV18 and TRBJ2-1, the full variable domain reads NAGVMQNPRHLVRRRGQEARLRCSPMKGHSHVYWYRQLPEEGLKFMVYLQKENIIDESGMPKERFSAEFPKEGPSILRIQQVVRGDSAAYFCASSPGTSGTQFFGPGTRLTVL.